This T cell receptor (beta chain) appears in the sequencing data of a study of CD8 T cells in ankylosing spondylitis (dated by TCRdb to the late 2010s). Background on the whole study: T cell receptor beta repertoires were profiled in healthy donors and ankylosing spondylitis patients so that disease-linked TCR variants could be found. In total, the full study cohort was made up of nearly 110 healthy donors and roughly 27 ankylosing spondylitis patients. Peripheral blood was sampled, and synovial fluid was additionally collected from ankylosing spondylitis patients.

Sequencing was performed on an Illumina HiSeq 2500. Quantitative 5'-RACE with molecular barcodes was used to prepare TCR beta libraries. The study's processing was this. A new computational method, built on a probabilistic model of VDJ rearrangement, was used to identify disease-linked TCR variants. Using fastp at Q25 and MiXCR, TCRdb reprocessed the public reads and kept productive beta chains. A single entry per CDR3 protein holds the most common genes and DNA from its merged rows. TCRdb's processing, not the authors' own work, is the source of the V and J calls. The sample records tens of thousands of distinct CDR3 sequences, 2% to 3% of which are singletons. The top ten constitute more than 6.5% of the sample. On the study overall, not on this receptor specifically: The disease-linked clones showed a CD8+ phenotype and occurred at relatively low frequencies in peripheral blood. A TCR beta motif of seven or eight highly homologous amino acid variants appeared characteristic of blood from ankylosing spondylitis patients. Significant enrichment of the disease-linked clones was reported in matched synovial fluid samples from ankylosing spondylitis patients. Some of the motif variants had been reported before in the synovial fluid and blood of reactive arthritis patients, a finding that suggests common disease-initiation mechanisms.

Trimming leaves V shorter by 3 bases and J shorter by 0 bases, with the junction holding 0 bases beyond the gene matches. The germline V gene sets CDR1 to SGDLS and CDR2 to YYNGEE. The CDR3 contains 16 residues, cysteine and phenylalanine counted. The read is trimmed to its CDR3 DNA, 48 bases read in frame from base 1. This clonotype was seen repeatedly, ten times or more. Its antigen target is currently unknown. No much larger clone exists at a distance of one base, and base qualities are not known. The clonotype comes from a female donor with ankylosing spondylitis or in good health (not recorded which). The sample taken for sequencing was blood, either unsorted or a sorted T cell fraction (not recorded which). The chain is encoded by TRBV9 joined to TRBJ2-6; 10 central nucleotides agree with TRBD1. The CDR3: CASSGDRGSGANVLTF. The nucleotide sequence is given as TGTGCCAGCAGCGGGGACAGGGGCTCTGGGGCCAACGTCCTGACTTTC.